The clone carrying this T cell receptor beta chain was found a few times. Its antigen is as yet unknown. Sequencing was designed to attain a depth spanning 1 in 200,000 to 1 in 1 million T cells. Data came from immunoSEQ multiplex PCR; TCRdb stores just in-frame clones and leaves some out. The profile shows about 69,000 clones, approximately 80% of them singletons. The sample belongs to a study of cytotoxic CD8 clonotypes in ibrutinib-treated CLL. Looking at the study overall: Samples yielded averages of around 280,000 productive templates and around 99,000 productive rearrangements. Study observations and caveats: The public clonotypes identified were infrequent and showed contraction or stability on treatment.

Genomic DNA for TCR beta libraries, 2 to 2.5 micrograms, came from cryopreserved PBMCs. This CDR3 spans 14 amino acids. V shed 6 bases and J shed 0 bases, with 13 bases lying between them. The germline V gene encodes CDR1 SGHDT and CDR2 YYEEEE. The receptor was isolated from a human donor with chronic lymphocytic leukemia. Sample: PBMCs, taken at disease progression, from a patient treated with ibrutinib. This chain links TRBV5-6 with TRBJ2-7; no definite D call. CDR3 nucleotide sequence: TGTGCCAGCAATCGGGCGAGACTCTCCTACGAGCAGTACTTC. Protein: CASNRARLSYEQYF.